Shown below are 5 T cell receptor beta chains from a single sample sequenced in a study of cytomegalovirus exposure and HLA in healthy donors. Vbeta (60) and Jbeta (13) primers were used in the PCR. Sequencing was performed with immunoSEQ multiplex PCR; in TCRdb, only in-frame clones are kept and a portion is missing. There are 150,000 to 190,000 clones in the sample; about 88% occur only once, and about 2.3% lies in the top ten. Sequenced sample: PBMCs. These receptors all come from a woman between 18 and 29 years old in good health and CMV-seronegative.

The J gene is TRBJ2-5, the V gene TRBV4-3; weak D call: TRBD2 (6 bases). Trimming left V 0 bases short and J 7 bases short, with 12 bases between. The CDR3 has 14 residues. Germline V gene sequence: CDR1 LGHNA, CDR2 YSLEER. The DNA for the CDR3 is TGCGCCAGCAGCCAAGAAGGCATCGGGGGGACCCAGTACTTC. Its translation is CASSQEGIGGTQYF.

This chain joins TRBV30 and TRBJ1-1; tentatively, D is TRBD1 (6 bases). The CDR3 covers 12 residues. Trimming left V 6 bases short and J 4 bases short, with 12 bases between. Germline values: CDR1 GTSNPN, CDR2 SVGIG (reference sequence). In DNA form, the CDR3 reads TGTGCCTGCAGTTCAGGGGCCACTGAAGCTTTCTTT. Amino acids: CACSSGATEAFF. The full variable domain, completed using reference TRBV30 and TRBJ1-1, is SQTIHQWPATLVQPVGSPLSLECTVEGTSNPNLYWYRQAAGRGLQLLFYSVGIGQISSEVPQNLSASRPQDRQFILSSKKLLLSDSGFYLCACSSGATEAFFGQGTRLTVV.

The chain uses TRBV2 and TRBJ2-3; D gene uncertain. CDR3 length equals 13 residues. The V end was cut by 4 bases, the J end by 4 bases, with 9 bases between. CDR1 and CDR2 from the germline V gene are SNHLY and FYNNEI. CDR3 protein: CASSVLVADTQYF. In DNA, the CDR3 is TGTGCCAGCAGTGTCCTAGTGGCAGATACGCAGTATTTT.

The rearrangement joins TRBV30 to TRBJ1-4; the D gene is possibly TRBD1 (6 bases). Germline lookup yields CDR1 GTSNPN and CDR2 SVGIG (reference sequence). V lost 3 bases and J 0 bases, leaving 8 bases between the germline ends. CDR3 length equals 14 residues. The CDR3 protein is CAWSDRSTNEKLFF. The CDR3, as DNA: TGTGCCTGGAGCGACAGGTCAACTAATGAAAAACTGTTTTTT.

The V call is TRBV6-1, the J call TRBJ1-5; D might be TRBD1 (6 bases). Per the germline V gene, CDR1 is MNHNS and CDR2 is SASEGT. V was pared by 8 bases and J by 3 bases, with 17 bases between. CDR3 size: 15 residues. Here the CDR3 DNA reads TGTGCCAGCGGCGACCGGACAGTTAACAATCAGCCCCAGCATTTT. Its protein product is CASGDRTVNNQPQHF.